The 8 T cell receptor beta chains below come from one sample, sequenced in a study of blood T cell repertoires in COVID-19. TCRdb's table, derived via immunoSEQ multiplex PCR, lists solely in-frame clones and lacks some. The data hold about 100,000 clones, with around 87% observed a single time. Sequencing used peripheral blood. Receptor source: a woman in her twenties or thirties with acute or convalescent COVID-19.

This chain joins TRBV27 and TRBJ2-7, with D tentatively TRBD2 (5 bases). The CDR3 extends over 13 amino acids. Germline lookup yields CDR1 MNHEY and CDR2 SMNVEV (reference sequence). Trimming removed 5 bases from V and 0 bases from J, with 8 bases in between. The CDR3 is CASSIGSSYEQYF. The CDR3 DNA reads as TGTGCCAGCAGTATAGGGAGCTCCTACGAGCAGTACTTC.

The chain employs TRBV18 and TRBJ2-7; 7 bases agree with TRBD1. This CDR3 is built from 15 residues. The V gene end was trimmed by 2 bases and the J gene end by 5 bases; junction bases not matched to a gene: 9. CDR1 is KGHSH, CDR2 LQKENI, per germline. This CDR3 reads CASSPIRDSLHEQYF. CDR3 DNA sequence: TGTGCCAGCTCACCAATAAGGGACAGCCTCCACGAGCAGTACTTC.

V usage is TRBV7-9 and J usage is TRBJ2-7, with D perhaps TRBD2 (5 bases). Germline values: CDR1 SEHNR, CDR2 FQNEAQ (reference sequence). Between the trimmed V and J ends, which lost 1 base and 2 bases, there was a span of 12 bases. CDR3 length: 15 amino acids. CDR3 amino acids: CASSLVSWEPYEQYF. The CDR3, as DNA: TGTGCCAGCAGCTTAGTGTCGTGGGAGCCCTACGAGCAGTACTTC.

The chain recombines TRBV3-1 (or the pseudogene TRBV3-2) with TRBJ1-5; possibly TRBD1 for D (6 bases). Germline CDR1 LGHDT, CDR2 YNNKEL (reference sequence). The CDR3 is 17 residues long. V was pared by 2 bases and J by 4 bases, with 18 bases between. CDR3 DNA sequence: TGTGCCAGCAGCCAATCAACGCGGGGAGGGGGAAATCAGCCCCAGCATTTT. Residues: CASSQSTRGGGNQPQHF.

The V and J genes are TRBV10-1 and TRBJ2-1, with 11 bases that match TRBD1. The junction had 9 bases not matched to a gene; V was cut back by 7 bases and J by 7 bases. Germline V gene sequence: CDR1 WNHNN, CDR2 SYGVQD (reference sequence). There are 15 residues in the CDR3. This chain's CDR3 is CASMGQGVPRNEQFF. CDR3 bases: TGCGCCAGCATGGGACAGGGGGTCCCCAGGAATGAGCAGTTCTTC.

This chain connects TRBV28 to TRBJ2-7, with TRBD1 as a possible D gene (5 bases). The CDR3 extends over 16 amino acids. V was shortened by 5 bases and J by 0 bases, with 17 bases between the two germline ends. The germline gives CDR1 MDHEN, CDR2 SYDVKM. The CDR3 coding sequence is TGTGCCAGCAGTCCTTTTAGACAGTGGAGCTCCTACGAGCAGTACTTC. It is translated as CASSPFRQWSSYEQYF.

This sequence joins TRBV15 and TRBJ2-3; unclear D gene. This CDR3 has 13 residues. In germline, CDR1 is LNHNV, CDR2 YYDKDF (reference sequence). Trimming cost V 5 bases and J 3 bases, with 9 bases left between them. The CDR3, as DNA: TGTGCCACCAGCCTCCGGTGGACAGATACGCAGTATTTT. Translating it yields CATSLRWTDTQYF.

The chain has TRBV29-1 and TRBJ1-1; perhaps TRBD1 as D (5 bases). Trimming stripped 3 bases from V and 8 bases from J, with 10 bases between. The CDR3 runs 11 residues. CDR1 is SQVTM, CDR2 ANQGSEA, per germline. CDR3 sequence: CSVDLRQEAFF. The CDR3 nucleotides read TGCAGCGTTGATTTAAGACAGGAAGCTTTCTTT.